The entry below gives a single T cell receptor (beta chain) sequence along with its context. Its matching antigen is unknown. Trimming at V came to 6 bases and at J to 8 bases, leaving 9 bases not matched to a gene. Germline lookup yields CDR1 MGHRA and CDR2 YSYEKL. CDR3 length equals 14 residues. The data were taken from a study of cytomegalovirus exposure and HLA in healthy donors. Overall study: The Caucasian-associated ancestry cluster contained 81% of the roughly 370 genotyped donors. Study results and caveats: Later analysis showed most CMV-associated TCR beta chains appearing HLA-restricted.

Primers: 60 Vbeta forward and 13 Jbeta reverse. Only in-frame clones appear in the TCRdb table, and some are missing; sequencing was by immunoSEQ multiplex PCR. The profile shows about 89,000 clones, 63% of them singletons. This chain joins TRBV4-1 and TRBJ1-2, with 10 nucleotides matching TRBD1. The origin of this receptor is a woman in her 30s in good health and CMV-seronegative. Sequences were obtained from PBMCs. CDR3 sequence reads: CASSQSGTGEGYTF. The CDR3 DNA is TGCGCCAGCAGTCAATCCGGGACAGGGGAGGGCTACACCTTC.